The rows below give T cell receptor beta chains drawn from one sample of a study of T cell responses to AZD1222 COVID-19 vaccine. Method: immunoSEQ multiplex PCR; TCRdb's copy keeps in-frame clones and lacks some. The sample has about 100,000 clones; roughly 91% are singletons. The sequences come from peripheral blood, collected on day 0 of AZD1222 vaccination. The source of these receptors is an adult in good health. The CDR3 runs from the conserved cysteine through the conserved F or W. The D gene is left open where the match is weak. Rows give clone size only sometimes, using once, few, many, or a class for an expanded clone.

>-|TRBD1|TRBJ1-6|TRBV11-3
TGTGCCAGCAGGACCGGGACAGCCACCGGTCCCCTCCACTTT
CASRTGTATGPLHF
>-|-|TRBJ1-1|TRBV10-3
TGTGCCATCAGTGAGACGACAGTGAACACTGAAGCTTTCTTT
CAISETTVNTEAFF
>-|-|TRBJ1-1|TRBV2
TGTGCCAGCAGTGAAAGGGTCCTGAGCTACACTGAAGCTTTCTTT
CASSERVLSYTEAFF
>-|-|TRBJ1-1|TRBV11-3
TGTGCCAGCAGCCCCTCCCCGGGCACTGAAGCTTTCTTT
CASSPSPGTEAFF
>-|TRBD1|TRBJ1-1|TRBV12-5
TGTGCTAGTGGTTTGGAACCAGGGACAGGGGCTTTCTTT
CASGLEPGTGAFF
>-|-|TRBJ2-5|TRBV18
TGTGCCAGCTCACGAAGAGAGACCCAGTACTTC
CASSRRETQYF
>-|-|TRBJ2-5|TRBV5-5
TGTGCCAGCAGCTTGGGCCCTGACAGCCAAGAGACCCAGTACTTC
CASSLGPDSQETQYF
>-|-|TRBJ2-7|TRBV6-5
TGTGCCAGCACCTCGACAGGAGTCTACGAGCAGTACTTC
CASTSTGVYEQYF
>-|-|TRBJ1-3|TRBV29-1
TGCAGCGTAACTGACTCTGGAAACACCATATATTTT
CSVTDSGNTIYF
>once|-|TRBJ1-1|TRBV19
TGTGCCAGTAGTATGTTGGGGACTGAAGCTTTCTTT
CASSMLGTEAFF
>-|-|TRBJ2-2|TRBV6-2/TRBV6-3
TGTGCCAGCAGTTCTTGGAGTAATTCCCCCGGGGAGCTGTTTTTT
CASSSWSNSPGELFF
>few|-|TRBJ1-3|TRBV19
TGTGCCAGTATTGACACCGTTGACTCTGGAAACACCATATATTTT
CASIDTVDSGNTIYF
>-|-|TRBJ2-2|TRBV3-1/TRBV3-2
TGTGCCAGCAGCCATTCCTACGCGAACACCGGGGAGCTGTTTTTT
CASSHSYANTGELFF
>-|TRBD2|TRBJ2-7|TRBV5-6
TGTGCCAGCAGCTTGGTTCCCGGACTAGCGGTGGGCGAGCAGTACTTC
CASSLVPGLAVGEQYF
>-|-|TRBJ1-3|TRBV7-8
TGTGCCAGCAGCTTATTAGTCAGCCCTGGAAACACCATATATTTT
CASSLLVSPGNTIYF
>-|TRBD1|TRBJ1-1|TRBV5-1
TGCGCCAGCAGTTATTGGACAGGGAACACTGAAGCTTTCTTT
CASSYWTGNTEAFF
>-|-|TRBJ2-2|TRBV29-1
TGCAGCGTGAGGACCAGCGGGGAGCTGTTTTTT
CSVRTSGELFF
>-|-|TRBJ1-5|TRBV6-4
TGTGCCAGCAGTGGGGGACACCCCCATTTT
CASSGGHPHF
>-|TRBD2|TRBJ2-1|TRBV19
TGTGCCAGTAGTATAGTCGCAGCGGGAGGGGCCTACAATGAGCAGTTCTTC
CASSIVAAGGAYNEQFF
>-|-|TRBJ2-7|TRBV3-1/TRBV3-2
TGTGCCAGCAGCCAAGGTTTCCCCTACGAGCAGTACTTC
CASSQGFPYEQYF
>-|-|TRBJ1-3|TRBV19
TGTGCCAGTACCACGACCGCTTTCTCTGGAAACACCATATATTTT
CASTTTAFSGNTIYF
>-|-|TRBJ2-7|TRBV3-1/TRBV3-2
TGTGCCAGCAGCAATCTCTGGGAGCAGTACTTC
CASSNLWEQYF
>-|TRBD1|TRBJ2-7|TRBV20-1
TGCAGTGCTAGTCTTGCCGGGACAGGGGCCTACGAGCAGTACTTC
CSASLAGTGAYEQYF